A single sample is the source of the 7 T cell receptor beta chains below, sequenced in a study of CD8 T cells in ankylosing spondylitis. Using its own MiXCR run on the 5' RACE reads, TCRdb lists one record per CDR3 protein. The table has roughly 260,000 distinct CDR3 sequences, around 18% seen once. Material: blood, either unsorted or a sorted T cell fraction (not recorded which). Every receptor here comes from a male donor with ankylosing spondylitis or in good health (not recorded which).

This clonotype was observed a handful of times. This chain uses TRBV12-3 or TRBV12-4 with TRBJ1-5; unclear D gene. This CDR3 has 15 residues. The germline V and J ends were trimmed by 5 bases and 6 bases, with 17 bases remaining between them. The CDR3 DNA follows: TGTGCCAGCAGTGCTAATGGGGTTTGGGGTCAGCCCCAGCATTTT. Encoded protein: CASSANGVWGQPQHF.

This clonotype was observed a handful of times. V is TRBV12-3 or TRBV12-4 and J is TRBJ2-3; TRBD2 matches 10 bases. This CDR3 spans 18 amino acids. With 2 bases clipped from V and 0 bases from J, the junction kept 8 bases outside the gene matches. The CDR3 DNA follows: TGTGCCAGCAGTTTATATCCAGCGGGGGGGCAGAGCACAGATACGCAGTATTTT. Protein product: CASSLYPAGGQSTDTQYF.

V and J are TRBV20-1 and TRBJ2-1; no clear D gene. Trimming left V 5 bases short and J 6 bases short, with 11 bases between. CDR3 length: 12 residues. The germline CDR1 and CDR2 sequences are DFQATT and SNEGSKA (reference sequence). The CDR3 spells CSALRTANEQFF. The CDR3 region has the DNA TGCAGTGCTCTCCGGACGGCCAATGAGCAGTTCTTC.

The chain links TRBV6-1 to TRBJ1-5; a possible D gene is TRBD1 (6 bases). V lost 6 bases and J lost 4, with 13 bases in between. The CDR3 totals 14 residues. Germline CDR1 MNHNS, CDR2 SASEGT. For the CDR3, the DNA is TGTGCCAGCAGAGCGGCAGGGGAAAATCAGCCCCAGCATTTT. Its protein product is CASRAAGENQPQHF.

J is TRBJ2-5 and V is TRBV6-1, with 11 bases lining up with TRBD1. The CDR3 has 19 amino acids. CDR1 is MNHNS, CDR2 SASEGT, per germline. The V and J ends lost 6 bases and 5 bases, in that order; junction bases with no gene match: 20. CDR3 coding DNA: TGTGCCAGCAGCCTCTCCCCCCCGGGACAGGGGGGCACGTGGGAGACCCAGTACTTC. This encodes CASSLSPPGQGGTWETQYF.

This clonotype was counted many times. V is TRBV6-2 or TRBV6-3 and J is TRBJ2-3; 8 bases fit TRBD2. Germline trimming cut 4 bases from V and 3 bases from J; bases unmatched to any gene: 6. This CDR3 is built from 15 residues. Germline V gene lookup returns CDR1 MNHEY and CDR2 SVGEGT. The CDR3 reads CASSSWRGVTDTQYF. In DNA form, the CDR3 reads TGTGCCAGCAGTTCGTGGCGGGGGGTGACAGATACGCAGTATTTT.

There are many counts of this clonotype. This chain joins TRBV27 and TRBJ1-6; no clear D gene. The CDR3 sequence is 17 residues long. Germline V lookup: CDR1 MNHEY, CDR2 SMNVEV (reference sequence). The ends were cut back, 5 bases at V and 7 bases at J, with 21 bases in the middle. For the CDR3, the DNA is TGTGCCAGCAGTCCTAACGCCAACCCGGGCCGGAATTCACCCCTCCACTTT. This gives the protein CASSPNANPGRNSPLHF.